The rows below give T cell receptor beta chains drawn from one sample of a study of shared clonotypes between healthy human individuals. The assay was immunoSEQ multiplex PCR, and TCRdb's table has in-frame clones only and misses some. Among about 2 million clones listed, about 95% were seen once. The sequenced material came from naive CD8+ T cells sorted from blood. The receptors here all came from a man between 18 and 29 years old in good health. The CDR3 runs from the conserved cysteine through the conserved F or W. The D gene is left open where the match is weak. A clone size is listed for some rows: how often the clone was seen (once, few, many), or a class if it is expanded.

cdr3_length	v_call	clone_size	d_call	j_call	cdr3_aa	cdr3_nt
15	TRBV7-9	.	.	TRBJ2-7	CASSLASQPSYEQYF	TGTGCCAGCAGCTTAGCGTCACAACCCTCCTACGAGCAGTACTTC
15	TRBV10-2	.	.	TRBJ2-1	CATRTAGSSYNEQFF	TGCGCCACCCGGACGGCGGGAAGCTCCTACAATGAGCAGTTCTTC
14	TRBV13	once	.	TRBJ2-5	CASSLGGTLETQYF	TGTGCCAGCAGCCTAGGAGGGACTTTGGAGACCCAGTACTTC
12	TRBV11-2	.	.	TRBJ2-2	CASSFSPGELFF	TGTGCCAGCAGCTTTAGCCCCGGGGAGCTGTTTTTT
18	TRBV4-2	.	TRBD2	TRBJ2-3	CASSQSWAGGPITDTQYF	TGTGCCAGCAGCCAAAGCTGGGCGGGGGGGCCAATCACAGATACGCAGTATTTT
11	TRBV28	.	.	TRBJ2-7	CASRGANEQYF	TGTGCCAGCCGGGGGGCCAACGAGCAGTACTTC
15	TRBV6-5	.	TRBD2	TRBJ2-1	CASSYFPSGSDEQFF	TGTGCCAGCAGTTACTTCCCTAGCGGGAGTGATGAGCAGTTCTTC
17	TRBV2	.	TRBD2	TRBJ2-3	CASRPGLAGEYTDTQYF	TGTGCCAGCAGGCCGGGACTAGCGGGAGAATACACAGATACGCAGTATTTT
13	TRBV5-1	.	.	TRBJ2-7	CASSLYYSYEQYF	TGCGCCAGCAGCTTGTACTACTCCTACGAGCAGTACTTC
15	TRBV6-5	.	TRBD1	TRBJ2-1	CASSSGTGTLNEQFF	TGTGCCAGCAGTTCCGGGACAGGGACTTTGAATGAGCAGTTCTTC
16	TRBV10-2	.	TRBD2	TRBJ2-5	CASSEGPAGVQETQYF	TGCGCCAGCAGTGAGGGGCCAGCGGGGGTACAAGAGACCCAGTACTTC
15	TRBV5-4	.	.	TRBJ2-2	CASSLVASNTGELFF	TGTGCCAGCAGCTTGGTGGCCTCGAACACCGGGGAGCTGTTTTTT
14	TRBV5-1	once	.	TRBJ2-5	CASIHKGRQETQYF	TGCGCCAGCATCCATAAGGGGCGACAAGAGACCCAGTACTTC
11	TRBV7-9	.	.	TRBJ2-7	CASSLINEQYF	TGTGCCAGCAGCTTAATAAACGAGCAGTACTTC
15	TRBV7-9	few	.	TRBJ2-7	CASSLAVGAYREQYF	TGTGCCAGCAGCTTAGCCGTAGGGGCGTACCGCGAGCAGTACTTC
13	TRBV4-1	few	TRBD1	TRBJ1-2	CASSLGTGTGYTF	TGCGCCAGCAGCCTCGGGACAGGGACTGGCTACACCTTC
17	TRBV7-2	.	TRBD2	TRBJ2-7	CASSPGLAGALSYEQYF	TGTGCCAGCAGCCCGGGACTAGCGGGAGCCCTCTCCTACGAGCAGTACTTC
14	TRBV5-5	.	.	TRBJ2-7	CASSLDFSLYEQYF	TGTGCCAGCAGCTTGGATTTCTCGCTCTACGAGCAGTACTTC
14	TRBV4-3	.	TRBD1	TRBJ1-2	CASSHYRGDYGYTF	TGCGCCAGCAGCCATTACAGGGGGGACTATGGCTACACCTTC
14	TRBV7-6	.	.	TRBJ2-5	CASSLVIEAETQYF	TGTGCCAGCAGCTTAGTGATCGAGGCGGAGACCCAGTACTTC
15	TRBV4-1	.	.	TRBJ1-1	CASSLEGRANTEAFF	TGCGCCAGCAGCCTTGAAGGCAGGGCAAACACTGAAGCTTTCTTT